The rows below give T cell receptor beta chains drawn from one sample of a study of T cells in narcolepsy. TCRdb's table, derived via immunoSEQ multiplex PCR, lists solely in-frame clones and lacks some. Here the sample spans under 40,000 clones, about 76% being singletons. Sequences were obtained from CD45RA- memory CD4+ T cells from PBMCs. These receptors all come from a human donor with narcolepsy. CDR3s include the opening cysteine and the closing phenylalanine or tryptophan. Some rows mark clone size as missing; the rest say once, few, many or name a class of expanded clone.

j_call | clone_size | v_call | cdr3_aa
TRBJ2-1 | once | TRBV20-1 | CSALITNEQFF
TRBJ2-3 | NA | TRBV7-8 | CASSPLAGGADTQYF
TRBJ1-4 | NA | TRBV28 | CASSGRTGARGEKLFF
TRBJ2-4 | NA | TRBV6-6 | CASSKGSLGDIQYF
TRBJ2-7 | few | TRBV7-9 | CASSTPRGGSTFEQYF
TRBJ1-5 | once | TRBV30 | CAWGRDSNQPRHF
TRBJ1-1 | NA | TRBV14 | CASSPRQLNTEAFF
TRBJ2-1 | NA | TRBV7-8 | CASNKIGQDNEQFF
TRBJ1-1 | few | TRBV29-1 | CSVTMGTEAFF
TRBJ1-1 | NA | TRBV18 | CASSPRRPSTNTEAFF
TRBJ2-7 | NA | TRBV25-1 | CASSLSASGMGGTYEQYF
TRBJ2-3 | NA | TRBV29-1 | CSVYPGLVSWDTQYF
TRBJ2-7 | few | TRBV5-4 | CASSLGLSKDEQYF
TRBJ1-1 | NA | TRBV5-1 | CASSFGGLNTEAFF
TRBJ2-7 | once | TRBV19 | CASSSESSGRGSREQYF
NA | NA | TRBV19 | CASSRDRGPGGYEQYF
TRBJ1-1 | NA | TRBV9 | CASSVVGTVEAFF
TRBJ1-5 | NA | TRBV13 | CASSQGRDQPQHF
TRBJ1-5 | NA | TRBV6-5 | CASSSGGKNQPQHF
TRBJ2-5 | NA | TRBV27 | CASRYSGSGETQYF
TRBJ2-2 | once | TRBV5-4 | CASRTGTGNTGELFF
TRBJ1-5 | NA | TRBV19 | CASSTSGERPQHF
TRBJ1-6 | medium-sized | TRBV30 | CAWRSPMGNSPLHF
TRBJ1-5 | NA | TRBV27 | CASSAGTGRGNQPQHF
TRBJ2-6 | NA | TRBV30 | CAWSYSGANVLTF
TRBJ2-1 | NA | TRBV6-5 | CASSYSWDTGNEQFF
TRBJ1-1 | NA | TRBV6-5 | CASRGHARSNTEAFF
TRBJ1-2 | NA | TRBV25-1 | CASSEDRIYGYTF
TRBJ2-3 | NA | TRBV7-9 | CASSPETDTQYF
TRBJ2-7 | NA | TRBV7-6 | CASSLGGTSYEQYF
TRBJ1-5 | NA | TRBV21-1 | CASSKVKQGLQPQHF
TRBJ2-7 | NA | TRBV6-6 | CASSSGGLGSYEQYF
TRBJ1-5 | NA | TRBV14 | CASSPARIRGQLNQPQHF
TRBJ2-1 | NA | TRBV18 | CASSPFQLTGPSSYNEQFF
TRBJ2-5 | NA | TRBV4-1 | CASSLSWTGSQETQYF
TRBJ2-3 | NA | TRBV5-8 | CASSLPLASGSLSTDTQYF
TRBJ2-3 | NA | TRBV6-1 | CASKRTGSTDTQYF
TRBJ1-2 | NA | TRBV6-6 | CASSPGTIGGYTF
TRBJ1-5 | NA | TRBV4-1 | CASSPGTGWDQPQHF
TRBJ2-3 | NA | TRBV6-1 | CASSEVGGNGRDTQYF
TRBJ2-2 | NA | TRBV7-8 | CASSITTGELFF
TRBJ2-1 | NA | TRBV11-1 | CASSLVAGSSYNEQFF
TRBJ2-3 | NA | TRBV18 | CASSPGTVRTDTQYF
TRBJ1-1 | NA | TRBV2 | CASIQGGNTEAFF
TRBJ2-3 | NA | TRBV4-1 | CASSTPTGASTDTQYF